A selection of T cell receptor beta chains follows, all from one sample in a study of radiotherapy plus CTLA-4 blockade in lung cancer. Clones were read by immunoSEQ multiplex PCR, and TCRdb kept only the in-frame ones, dropping some. Among fewer than 85,000 clones listed, around 87% were seen once. Material: peripheral blood, obtained from a patient treated with radiotherapy plus ipilimumab. The origin of the receptors is a human donor with non-small cell lung cancer who had stable disease on radiotherapy plus ipilimumab. Both conserved end residues are trimmed from each CDR3.

TRBJ2-1	11	TRBV7-8	ASSSGAANEQF
TRBJ2-1	11	TRBV4-2	ASSQEGLLEQF
TRBJ2-2	13	TRBV5-6	ASSLDGGNTGELF
TRBJ1-4	15	TRBV7-2	ASSLAGQGPRDEKLF
TRBJ1-2	11	TRBV10-3	ATRRGRDYGYT
TRBJ1-5	13	TRBV19	ASSIDEGAVQPQH
TRBJ2-7	12	TRBV10-1	ARGPSLSSYEQY
TRBJ1-3	12	TRBV28	ASSLGRPSSTIY
TRBJ2-3	12	TRBV5-1	ASSSGPRADTQY
TRBJ2-2	14	TRBV7-8	ASSLVGVRNTGELF
TRBJ2-7	13	TRBV6-5	ASRDYSGEIYEQY
TRBJ2-7	11	TRBV5-5	ASSFWGGYEQY
TRBJ1-5	13	TRBV6-6	ASSLSDSTNQPQH
TRBJ2-5	9	TRBV20-1	SALSQETQY
TRBJ2-7	11	TRBV6-5	ASRLGGSYEQY
TRBJ1-1	13	TRBV27	ASTLRQGLNTEAF
TRBJ2-7	11	TRBV9	ASSVVLGGEQY
TRBJ1-1	11	TRBV7-6	ASSLRGGTEAF
TRBJ1-3	13	TRBV5-5	ASSSTGKTGNTIY
TRBJ1-2	12	TRBV28	ASSLGRQVYGYT
TRBJ2-5	11	TRBV11-1	ASSFQEWQTQY
TRBJ1-5	14	TRBV19	ASRVSWVQGNQPQH
TRBJ2-5	13	TRBV5-1	ASSPGTGGQETQY
TRBJ2-3	14	TRBV4-1	ASSQEGTRGTDTQY
TRBJ1-1	13	TRBV2	ASTVRGHSNTEAF
TRBJ2-5	13	TRBV9	ASSAGTGEIETQY
TRBJ2-5	12	TRBV29-1	SVARQGNVETQY
TRBJ2-5	14	TRBV5-6	ASSLGGDRGRKTQY
TRBJ2-7	11	TRBV10-1	ASSVGGSFEQY
TRBJ2-3	9	TRBV5-6	ASSFGDTQY
TRBJ2-3	13	TRBV4-1	ASSPLAGYTDTQY
TRBJ2-7	12	TRBV10-3	AISDTGLTYEQY
TRBJ2-2	14	TRBV19	ASSTGTSGRTGELF
TRBJ1-2	11	TRBV27	ASRGQGKNGYT
TRBJ2-3	16	TRBV19	ASSLMGLAFTGTDTQY
TRBJ2-7	12	TRBV7-3	ASSPTSGVREQY
TRBJ2-7	13	TRBV6-6	ASRPTGTSAYEQY
TRBJ2-1	14	TRBV7-9	ASSSTGGASYNEQF
TRBJ1-1	12	TRBV6-6	ASTSQGAGTEAF
TRBJ2-5	13	TRBV9	ASSVGVQVGETQY
TRBJ2-5	11	TRBV5-1	ASSEGGPETQY
TRBJ1-2	10	TRBV7-8	ATTGAAHGYT